This T cell receptor beta chain was captured in a study of CD4+ T cells in melanoma. Points on this clone: Its antigen remains unidentified.

Study-level findings and limits: A reported correlation linked neoantigen-specific CD4+ T cells to CD8+, macrophage and B cell function. Diverse differentiation states were reported for melanoma neoantigen-specific CD4+ T cells.

Trimming removed 6 bases from V and 4 bases from J, with 19 bases in between. Germline-derived CDR1 and CDR2 are KGHSH and LQKENI. The CDR3 has 15 residues. Using immunoSEQ multiplex PCR, the repertoire was profiled, and TCRdb retains in-frame clones only, with some absent. Of approximately 14,000 clones detected, roughly three fifths appear once; the ten largest clones hold 15% to 17%. The source material was cells from a culture (not recorded whether cultured in vitro). V and J are TRBV18 and TRBJ2-7; D gene ambiguous. This clonotype originated in a human donor with melanoma. CDR3 coding DNA: TGTGCCAGCTCTTTATCAAACGGTCTACCATACGAGCAGTACTTC. Its protein is CASSLSNGLPYEQYF.